This record looks at one T cell receptor beta chain sequence and its context. The target antigen is unknown. CDR3 length equals 15 residues. Looked up from germline, CDR1 is KGHDR and CDR2 is SFDVKD. Trimming stripped 4 bases from V and 5 bases from J, with 15 bases between. This specimen comes from a study of identical twins. Study results and caveats: Model-predicted out-of-frame TCR alpha sharing fell below observed values in monozygotic twins.

One entry per CDR3 protein results from TCRdb running MiXCR on the 5' RACE reads. The sample lists approximately 490,000 distinct CDR3 sequences, 20% to 25% seen once, with about 0.48% in the top ten. In addition, the sample was reused for a study of yellow fever vaccine responses in identical twins.

This clonotype originated in a woman younger than 30 in good health. Source material: CD4+ T cells sorted from blood. The gene calls are TRBV24-1 and TRBJ2-3, with D perhaps TRBD1 or TRBD2 (5 bases each). The CDR3: CATSDAGLGVDTQYF. For the CDR3, the DNA is TGTGCCACCAGTGACGCAGGACTGGGGGTAGATACGCAGTATTTT.